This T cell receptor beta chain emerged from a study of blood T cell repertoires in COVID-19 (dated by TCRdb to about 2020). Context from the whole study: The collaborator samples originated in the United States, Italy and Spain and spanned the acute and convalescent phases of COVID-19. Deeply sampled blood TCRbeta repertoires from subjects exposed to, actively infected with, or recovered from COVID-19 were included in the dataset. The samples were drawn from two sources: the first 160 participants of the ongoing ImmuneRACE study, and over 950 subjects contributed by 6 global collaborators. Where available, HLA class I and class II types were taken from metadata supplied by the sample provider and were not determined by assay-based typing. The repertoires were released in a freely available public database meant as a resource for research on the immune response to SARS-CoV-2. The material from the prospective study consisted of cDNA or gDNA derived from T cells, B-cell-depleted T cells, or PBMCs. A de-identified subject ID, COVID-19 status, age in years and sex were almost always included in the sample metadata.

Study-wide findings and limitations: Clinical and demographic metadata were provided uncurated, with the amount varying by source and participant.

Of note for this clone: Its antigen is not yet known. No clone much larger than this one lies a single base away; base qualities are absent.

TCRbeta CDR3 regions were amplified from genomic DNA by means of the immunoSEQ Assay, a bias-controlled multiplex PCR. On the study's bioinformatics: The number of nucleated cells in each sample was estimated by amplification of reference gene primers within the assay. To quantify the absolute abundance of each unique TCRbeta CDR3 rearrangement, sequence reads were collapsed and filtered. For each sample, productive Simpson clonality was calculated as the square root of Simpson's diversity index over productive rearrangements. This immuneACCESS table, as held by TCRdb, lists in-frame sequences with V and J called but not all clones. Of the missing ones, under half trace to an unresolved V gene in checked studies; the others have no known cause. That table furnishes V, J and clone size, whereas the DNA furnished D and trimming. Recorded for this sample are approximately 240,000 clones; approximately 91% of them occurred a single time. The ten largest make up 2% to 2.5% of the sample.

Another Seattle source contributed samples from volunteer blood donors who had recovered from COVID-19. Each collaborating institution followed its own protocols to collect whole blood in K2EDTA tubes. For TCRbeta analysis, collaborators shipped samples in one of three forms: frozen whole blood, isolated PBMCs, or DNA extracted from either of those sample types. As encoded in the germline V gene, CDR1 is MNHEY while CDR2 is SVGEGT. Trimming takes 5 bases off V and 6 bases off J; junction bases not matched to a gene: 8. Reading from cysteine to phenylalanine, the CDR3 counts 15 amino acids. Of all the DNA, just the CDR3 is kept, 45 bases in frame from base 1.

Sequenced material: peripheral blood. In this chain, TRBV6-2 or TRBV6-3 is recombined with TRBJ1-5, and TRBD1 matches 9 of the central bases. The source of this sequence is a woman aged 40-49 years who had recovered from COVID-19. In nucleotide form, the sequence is TGTGCCAGCAGTCACCGGGACAGGGCTCCTCAGCCCCAGCATTTT. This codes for CASSHRDRAPQPQHF.